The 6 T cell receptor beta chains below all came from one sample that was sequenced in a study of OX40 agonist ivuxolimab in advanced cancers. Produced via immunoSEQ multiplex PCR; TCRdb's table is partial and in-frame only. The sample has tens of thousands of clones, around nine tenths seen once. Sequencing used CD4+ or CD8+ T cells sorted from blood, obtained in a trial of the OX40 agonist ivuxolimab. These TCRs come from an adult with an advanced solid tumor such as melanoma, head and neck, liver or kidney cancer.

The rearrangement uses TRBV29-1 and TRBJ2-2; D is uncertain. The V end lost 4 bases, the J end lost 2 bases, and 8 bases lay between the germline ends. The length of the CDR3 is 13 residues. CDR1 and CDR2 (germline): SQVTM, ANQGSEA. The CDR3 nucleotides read TGCAGCGTTGGCGGCCGCAACACCGGGGAGCTGTTTTTT. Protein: CSVGGRNTGELFF.

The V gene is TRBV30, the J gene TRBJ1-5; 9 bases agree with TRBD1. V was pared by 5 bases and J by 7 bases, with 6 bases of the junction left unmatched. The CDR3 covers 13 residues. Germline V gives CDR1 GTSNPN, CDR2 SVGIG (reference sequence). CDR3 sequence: CAWGQGRRQPQHF. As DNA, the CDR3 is TGTGCCTGGGGACAGGGGAGAAGGCAGCCCCAGCATTTT.

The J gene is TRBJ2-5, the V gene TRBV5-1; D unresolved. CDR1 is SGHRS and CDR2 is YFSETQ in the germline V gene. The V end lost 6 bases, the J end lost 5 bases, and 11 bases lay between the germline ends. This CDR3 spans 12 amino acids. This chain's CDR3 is CASTTDRETQYF. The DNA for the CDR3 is TGCGCCAGCACAACAGATCGGGAGACCCAGTACTTC.

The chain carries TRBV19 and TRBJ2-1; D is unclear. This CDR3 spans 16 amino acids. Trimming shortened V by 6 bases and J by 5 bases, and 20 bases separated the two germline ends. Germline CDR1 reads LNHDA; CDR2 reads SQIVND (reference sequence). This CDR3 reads CASSIKVGRINNEQFF. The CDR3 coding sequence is TGTGCCAGTAGCATAAAGGTGGGCCGCATCAACAATGAGCAGTTCTTC. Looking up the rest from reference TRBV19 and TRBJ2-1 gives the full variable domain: DGGITQSPKYLFRKEGQNVTLSCEQNLNHDAMYWYRQDPGQGLRLIYYSQIVNDFQKGDIAEGYSVSREKKESFPLTVTSAQKNPTAFYLCASSIKVGRINNEQFFGPGTRLTVL.

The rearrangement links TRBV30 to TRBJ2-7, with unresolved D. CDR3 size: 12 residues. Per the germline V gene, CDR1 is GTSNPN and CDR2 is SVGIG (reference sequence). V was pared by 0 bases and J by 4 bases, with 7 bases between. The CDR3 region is CAWSVTLYEQYF. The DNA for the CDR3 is TGTGCCTGGAGTGTGACGCTTTACGAGCAGTACTTC.

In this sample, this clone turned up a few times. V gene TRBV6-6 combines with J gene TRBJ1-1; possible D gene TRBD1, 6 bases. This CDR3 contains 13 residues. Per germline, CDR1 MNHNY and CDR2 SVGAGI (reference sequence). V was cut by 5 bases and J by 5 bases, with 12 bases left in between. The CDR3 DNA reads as TGTGCCAGCAGTGGTGGGCAGGGGACTGAAGCTTTCTTT. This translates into CASSGGQGTEAFF.